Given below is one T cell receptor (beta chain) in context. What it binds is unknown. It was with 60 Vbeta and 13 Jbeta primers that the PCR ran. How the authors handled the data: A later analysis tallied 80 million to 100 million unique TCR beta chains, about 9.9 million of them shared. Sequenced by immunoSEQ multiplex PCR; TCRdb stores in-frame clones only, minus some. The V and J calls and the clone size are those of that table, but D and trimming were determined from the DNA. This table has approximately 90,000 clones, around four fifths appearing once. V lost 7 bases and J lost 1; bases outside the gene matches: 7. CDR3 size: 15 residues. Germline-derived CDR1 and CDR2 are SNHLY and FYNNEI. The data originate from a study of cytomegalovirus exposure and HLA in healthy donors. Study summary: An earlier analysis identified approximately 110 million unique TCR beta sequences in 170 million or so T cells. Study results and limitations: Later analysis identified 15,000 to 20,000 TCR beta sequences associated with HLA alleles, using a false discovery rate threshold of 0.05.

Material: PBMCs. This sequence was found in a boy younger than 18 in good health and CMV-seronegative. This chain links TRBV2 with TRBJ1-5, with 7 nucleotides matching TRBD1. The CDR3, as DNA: TGTGCCAGCAATGAGGACAGGCTGAGCAATCAGCCCCAGCATTTT. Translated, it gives CASNEDRLSNQPQHF.